Each of the 25 T cell receptor beta chains below was sequenced from the same sample in a study of shared clonotypes between healthy human individuals. Naive CD8 cells lacked CD45RO, underwent positive selection for CCR7 and left out terminally differentiated effector memory CD45RA+ cells. Only in-frame clones appear in the TCRdb table, and some are missing; sequencing was by immunoSEQ multiplex PCR. This sample carries under 850,000 clones, 80% to 95% of them seen once, and the ten largest clones take nearly 25%. Sequenced material: naive CD8+ T cells sorted from blood. Receptors were obtained from a man aged 30-40 years in good health.

The gene calls are TRBV4-3 and TRBJ1-1, with 8 bases aligning to TRBD1. CDR3 length: 15 amino acids. Germline V lookup: CDR1 LGHNA, CDR2 YSLEER. V lost 1 base and J lost 1; bases outside the gene matches: 2. The CDR3 is CASSQVGTGNTEAFF. In DNA, the CDR3 is TGCGCCAGCAGCCAAGTAGGGACAGGGAACACTGAAGCTTTCTTT.

V is TRBV7-9 and J is TRBJ2-5; 7 bases map to TRBD1. The CDR3 has 14 residues. V was pared by 10 bases and J by 1 base, with 9 bases of the junction left unmatched. The germline CDR1 and CDR2 sequences are SEHNR and FQNEAQ (reference sequence). The CDR3, as DNA: TGTGCCACCCAGCACCGGGACAGCCAAGAGACCCAGTACTTC. Translation: CATQHRDSQETQYF. The variable domain in full, completed from reference TRBV7-9 and TRBJ2-5, reads DTGVSQNPRHKITKRGQNVTFRCDPISEHNRLYWYRQTLGQGPEFLTYFQNEAQLEKSRLLSDRFSAERPKGSFSTLEIQRTEQGDSAMYLCATQHRDSQETQYFGPGTRLLVL.

V gene TRBV19 combines with J gene TRBJ2-5; maybe TRBD2 (5 bases). CDR3 length equals 14 residues. The V gene lost 0 bases and the J gene lost 4 bases, with 9 bases spanning the gap. Looked up from germline, CDR1 is LNHDA and CDR2 is SQIVND (reference sequence). The CDR3 DNA is TGTGCCAGTAGTATAGAACCGGACTCAGAGACCCAGTACTTC. As protein: CASSIEPDSETQYF.

This clone was detected a few times. V and J are TRBV7-9 and TRBJ2-1; no firm D call. The CDR3 has 12 amino acids. V was shortened by 0 bases and J by 7 bases, with 4 bases between the two germline ends. CDR1 is SEHNR and CDR2 is FQNEAQ in the germline V gene (reference sequence). The CDR3 region is CASSLAMNEQFF. CDR3 DNA: TGTGCCAGCAGCTTAGCAATGAATGAGCAGTTCTTC.

The chain is built from TRBV7-9 and TRBJ2-2, with D possibly matching TRBD1 (6 bases). Germline CDR1 reads SEHNR; CDR2 reads FQNEAQ (reference sequence). The CDR3 totals 15 residues. V was pared by 4 bases and J by 2 bases, with 11 bases between. CDR3 sequence: CASSSQGLNTGELFF. CDR3 bases: TGTGCCAGCAGCTCACAGGGTCTTAACACCGGGGAGCTGTTTTTT.

This clone was counted a few times. This chain uses TRBV27 with TRBJ2-7; the match to TRBD2 covers 9 bases. Germline CDR1 is MNHEY and CDR2 is SMNVEV (reference sequence). The J segment lost 5 bases and the V segment lost 2 bases, leaving 7 bases of the junction unmatched. This CDR3 has 15 residues. For the CDR3, the DNA is TGTGCCAGCAGTTTAGGGGCTAGCGGGATCCACGAGCAGTACTTC. Protein product: CASSLGASGIHEQYF.

This chain joins TRBV5-6 and TRBJ2-2, with TRBD2 matching 7 bases. V shed 6 bases and J 7 bases; nucleotides not matched to a gene: 12. Germline V gives CDR1 SGHDT, CDR2 YYEEEE. This CDR3 is built from 15 residues. The CDR3 here is CASTSGTKFLGELFF. Here the CDR3 DNA reads TGTGCCAGCACCTCCGGGACTAAATTTCTCGGGGAGCTGTTTTTT.

The chain links TRBV11-2 to TRBJ2-1; 14 nucleotides align to TRBD2. V was pared by 5 bases and J by 5 bases, with 5 bases of the junction left unmatched. CDR3 length: 16 residues. CDR1 and CDR2 (germline): SGHAT, FQNNGV. This CDR3 is CASSPVGLAGDNEQFF. The CDR3 coding sequence is TGTGCCAGCAGCCCCGTGGGACTAGCGGGAGACAATGAGCAGTTCTTC.

V is TRBV5-6 and J is TRBJ2-7, with 12 nucleotides matching TRBD2. This CDR3 contains 17 residues. Losses at the gene ends were 0 bases for V and 4 bases for J; bases not matched to a gene: 8. The germline CDR1 and CDR2 sequences are SGHDT and YYEEEE. The CDR3 spells CASSLESLAGGLYEQYF. The CDR3 nucleotides read TGTGCCAGCAGCTTGGAGAGTCTAGCGGGAGGGCTGTACGAGCAGTACTTC.

The chain couples TRBV9 to TRBJ2-1; 13 bases match TRBD2. J was trimmed by 7 bases and V by 4 bases; bases with no gene match: 5. This CDR3 contains 15 residues. Per germline, CDR1 SGDLS and CDR2 YYNGEE. The CDR3 nucleotides read TGTGCCAGCAGCATGACTAGCGGGAGGCCAAATGAGCAGTTCTTC. As protein: CASSMTSGRPNEQFF.

This chain uses TRBV18 with TRBJ2-7, with 7 bases identical to TRBD2. CDR1 and CDR2 from the germline V gene are KGHSH and LQKENI. V was pared by 0 bases and J by 0 bases, with 2 bases of the junction left unmatched. The CDR3 has 15 residues. The CDR3 loop is CASSPPRGSSYEQYF. In nucleotides, the CDR3 is TGTGCCAGCTCACCACCGCGCGGGAGCTCCTACGAGCAGTACTTC. Full variable domain (missing parts from reference TRBV18 and TRBJ2-7): NAGVMQNPRHLVRRRGQEARLRCSPMKGHSHVYWYRQLPEEGLKFMVYLQKENIIDESGMPKERFSAEFPKEGPSILRIQQVVRGDSAAYFCASSPPRGSSYEQYFGPGTRLTVT.

CDR3: CASSFSTSGKSEQYF. The CDR3 nucleotides read TGCGCCAGCAGCTTTTCGACTAGCGGGAAGTCTGAGCAGTACTTC. V gene TRBV5-1 combines with J gene TRBJ2-7; 11 positions agree with TRBD2. Germline CDR1 reads SGHRS; CDR2 reads YFSETQ. The ends lost 2 bases at V and 7 bases at J; junction bases unmatched: 8. CDR3 length equals 15 residues.

The CDR3 region is CASMGQNQETQYF. As DNA, the CDR3 is TGTGCCAGCATGGGACAAAACCAAGAGACCCAGTACTTC. The chain combines TRBV27 with TRBJ2-5, with a possible D match to TRBD1 (6 bases). The V end lost 7 bases, the J end lost 0 bases, and 9 bases lay between the germline ends. Germline loops: CDR1 MNHEY, CDR2 SMNVEV (reference sequence). CDR3 length: 13 amino acids.

The J gene is TRBJ2-7, the V gene TRBV13, with 8 bases fitting TRBD1. J gave up 0 bases and V 6 bases, and 1 base lay outside the gene matches. CDR3 length: 13 residues. The germline V gene has CDR1 PRHDT and CDR2 FYEKMQ (reference sequence). CDR3 sequence: CASRDRGSYEQYF. The DNA for the CDR3 is TGTGCCAGCAGAGACAGGGGCTCCTACGAGCAGTACTTC. Based on the CDR3 plus reference TRBV13 and TRBJ2-7, the full variable domain is AAGVIQSPRHLIKEKRETATLKCYPIPRHDTVYWYQQGPGQDPQFLISFYEKMQSDKGSIPDRFSAQQFSDYHSELNMSSLELGDSALYFCASRDRGSYEQYFGPGTRLTVT.

The chain joins TRBV5-4 to TRBJ2-7; 9 nucleotides align to TRBD2. The V gene's germline CDR1 is SGHNT and CDR2 YYREEE (reference sequence). With V trimmed by 3 bases and J by 2 bases, 6 bases remained unmatched. The CDR3 loop spans 15 amino acids. As DNA, the CDR3 is TGTGCCAGCAGCTCGAATATAGCGGGGGCCTACGAGCAGTACTTC. This encodes CASSSNIAGAYEQYF. The variable domain in full, completed from reference TRBV5-4 and TRBJ2-7, reads ETGVTQSPTHLIKTRGQQVTLRCSSQSGHNTVSWYQQALGQGPQFIFQYYREEENGRGNFPPRFSGLQFPNYSSELNVNALELDDSALYLCASSSNIAGAYEQYFGPGTRLTVT.

This clone was recorded many times. The chain links TRBV18 to TRBJ2-1; D call uncertain. The CDR3 totals 12 residues. Deletions cut 3 bases from V and 6 bases from J, with 6 bases between. Germline V gene data show CDR1 as KGHSH and CDR2 as LQKENI. The CDR3 coding sequence is TGTGCCAGCTCACCCACGGGCAATGAGCAGTTCTTC. It specifies CASSPTGNEQFF.

This clone was recorded only once. The rearrangement links TRBV4-3 to TRBJ2-1, with 8 bases aligning to TRBD1. CDR3 size: 13 residues. The trim removed 3 bases at V and 9 bases at J, leaving 4 bases unmatched. Germline V gene data show CDR1 as LGHNA and CDR2 as YSLEER. The CDR3 region is CASSQPGGGEQFF. The DNA of the CDR3 is TGCGCCAGCAGCCAGCCAGGGGGCGGTGAGCAGTTCTTC.

The rearrangement joins TRBV15 to TRBJ2-4; 7 bases line up with TRBD1. CDR3 length: 14 residues. Germline V gene sequence: CDR1 LNHNV, CDR2 YYDKDF (reference sequence). The junction had 1 base not matched to a gene; V was cut back by 3 bases and J by 2 bases. CDR3 amino acids: CATSRTGTKNIQYF. CDR3 DNA: TGTGCCACCAGCAGGACAGGGACCAAAAACATTCAGTACTTC.

The rearrangement uses TRBV6-5 and TRBJ2-7; D tentatively reads TRBD1 or TRBD2 (5 bases each). V dropped 0 bases and J dropped 5 bases, with 11 bases sitting between them. Germline V lookup: CDR1 MNHEY, CDR2 SVGAGI. This CDR3 has 14 residues. In DNA, the CDR3 is TGTGCCAGCAGTTACTCATTCCAGGGAGACGAGCAGTACTTC. Translating it yields CASSYSFQGDEQYF.

The CDR3 loop is CASSQLSSGTGGVWAQYF. The DNA for the CDR3 is TGTGCCAGCAGTCAACTTTCCTCCGGGACAGGGGGCGTTTGGGCCCAGTACTTC. The genes are TRBV28 and TRBJ2-5, with 12 bases fitting TRBD1. The junction had 19 bases not matched to a gene; V was cut back by 5 bases and J by 9 bases. Per germline, CDR1 MDHEN and CDR2 SYDVKM. The length of the CDR3 is 18 residues.

The chain couples TRBV6-4 to TRBJ2-3; unclear D gene. The CDR3 is 15 amino acids. The V end lost 2 bases, the J end lost 2 bases, and 11 bases lay between the germline ends. Germline V gives CDR1 MRHNA, CDR2 SNTAGT. The CDR3: CASSDLGSSTDTQYF. CDR3 DNA: TGTGCCAGCAGTGACCTTGGCAGTTCCACAGATACGCAGTATTTT.

J is TRBJ2-1 and V is TRBV9; D not resolved. This CDR3 region has 14 residues. The ends were cut back, 7 bases at V and 6 bases at J, with 17 bases in the middle. Germline CDR1 SGDLS, CDR2 YYNGEE. CDR3 nucleotide sequence: TGTGCCAGCCAGGCCCAAGCGAGTCCCAATGAGCAGTTCTTC. This sequence encodes CASQAQASPNEQFF.

A word on this clone: A single base separates this from a much larger clone, so it may be a read error. Other nucleotide sequences in the sample specify the same CDR3. The chain carries TRBV28 and TRBJ2-7; no definite D call. Germline-derived CDR1 and CDR2 are MDHEN and SYDVKM. Trimming left V 3 bases short and J 4 bases short, with 4 bases between. The CDR3 has 11 amino acids. DNA of the CDR3: TGTGCCAGCAGTTTGTATTACGAGCAGTACTTC. It encodes CASSLYYEQYF.

The J gene is TRBJ2-3, the V gene TRBV13; possibly TRBD1 for D (6 bases). From germline, CDR1 is PRHDT and CDR2 FYEKMQ (reference sequence). The V gene lost 0 bases and the J gene lost 2 bases, with 12 bases spanning the gap. This CDR3 region has 16 residues. The CDR3 sequence is CASSLGLRGYTDTQYF. CDR3 nucleotides: TGTGCCAGCAGCTTAGGCCTCAGGGGTTACACAGATACGCAGTATTTT.

In this sample, this clone turned up a few times. CDR3 amino acids: CASEQPNTGELFF. In DNA, the CDR3 is TGTGCCAGTGAGCAACCGAACACCGGGGAGCTGTTTTTT. The V and J genes are TRBV25-1 and TRBJ2-2; no reliable D call. The V end was cut by 9 bases, the J end by 0 bases, with 8 bases between. Looked up from germline, CDR1 is MGHDK and CDR2 is SYGVNS. CDR3 length: 13 residues.